The 18 T cell receptor beta chains presented below share a single source sample, sequenced in a study of CD4 T cells in relation to SARS-CoV-2 and coronaviruses. Unexposed donor CD4+ T cells date from 2011-2018, before the COVID-19 pandemic. After less than 11 days of culture, CD4+ T cells were isolated. The repertoire was sequenced with immunoSEQ multiplex PCR; TCRdb's copy has only in-frame clones and lacks some. The table records some 29,000 clones, 60% to 85% of them present only once. These TCRs' antigens remain unknown. Sequenced sample: CD4+ T cells from PBMCs, cultured in vitro. The source is a human donor in good health.

The chain combines TRBV6-1 with TRBJ2-3; D unclear. The CDR3 runs to 16 residues. Deletions cut 1 base from V and 5 bases from J, with 16 bases between. Per germline, CDR1 MNHNS and CDR2 SASEGT. The CDR3 protein is CASSEGYSGLGDTQYF. The CDR3 nucleotides read TGTGCCAGCAGTGAAGGATACAGTGGCCTTGGAGATACGCAGTATTTT.

This clone was seen only once. The J gene is TRBJ2-6, the V gene TRBV6-2 or TRBV6-3; 10 bases match TRBD1. J lost 2 bases, V lost 4 bases, and 11 bases had no gene match. The CDR3 has 19 residues. Per the germline V gene, CDR1 is MNHEY and CDR2 is SVGEGT. In DNA form, the CDR3 reads TGTGCCAGCAGTTCGATAGCGGGACAGGGGCAAGCTGGGGCCAACGTCCTGACTTTC. It translates to CASSSIAGQGQAGANVLTF.

This clone is categorized as large. This chain links TRBV6-4 with TRBJ2-2; a possible D gene is TRBD1 (6 bases). The CDR3 extends over 16 amino acids. The germline V and J ends were trimmed by 2 bases and 2 bases, with 12 bases remaining between them. Germline V gene sequence: CDR1 MRHNA, CDR2 SNTAGT. The CDR3 loop reads CASSDPRQANTGELFF. The DNA of the CDR3 is TGTGCCAGCAGTGACCCCCGACAGGCCAACACCGGGGAGCTGTTTTTT.

The chain is built from TRBV7-9 and TRBJ2-2, with a tentative D call TRBD2 (5 bases). Germline loops: CDR1 SEHNR, CDR2 FQNEAQ (reference sequence). The length of the CDR3 is 15 residues. The V gene lost 3 bases and the J gene lost 6 bases, with 14 bases spanning the gap. The CDR3 DNA sequence: TGTGCCAGCAGCTTGAGACACCTGAGGGCCGGGGAGCTGTTTTTT. This sequence encodes CASSLRHLRAGELFF.

This chain links TRBV7-9 with TRBJ2-3, with no clear D. This CDR3 has 13 amino acids. Germline V gives CDR1 SEHNR, CDR2 FQNEAQ (reference sequence). V dropped 4 bases and J dropped 2 bases, with 7 bases sitting between them. In DNA form, the CDR3 reads TGTGCCAGCAGCTACCAACTCACAGATACGCAGTATTTT. The encoded protein is CASSYQLTDTQYF. The complete variable domain, with remaining parts taken from reference TRBV7-9 and TRBJ2-3, reads DTGVSQNPRHKITKRGQNVTFRCDPISEHNRLYWYRQTLGQGPEFLTYFQNEAQLEKSRLLSDRFSAERPKGSFSTLEIQRTEQGDSAMYLCASSYQLTDTQYFGPGTRLTVL.

The rearrangement uses TRBV19 and TRBJ2-1, with 8 positions matching TRBD2. CDR3 size: 15 residues. The germline V gene encodes CDR1 LNHDA and CDR2 SQIVND (reference sequence). The junction had 7 bases not matched to a gene; V was cut back by 2 bases and J by 7 bases. The CDR3 here is CASSITSGSQNEQFF. CDR3 DNA sequence: TGTGCCAGTAGTATAACGAGCGGGAGTCAGAATGAGCAGTTCTTC.

The chain carries TRBV2 and TRBJ2-4; the D gene is possibly TRBD2 (6 bases). Trimming pared 8 bases from V and 7 bases from J, leaving 18 bases between. This CDR3 is 14 amino acids long. Germline CDR1 reads SNHLY; CDR2 reads FYNNEI. The CDR3 DNA sequence: TGTGCCAGCGCGACTAGTAAGGTGTGGAACATTCAGTACTTC. Its translation: CASATSKVWNIQYF.

The chain has TRBV10-3 and TRBJ1-1; D is unresolved. The V end was cut by 1 base, the J end by 0 bases, with 9 bases between. Germline V gene lookup returns CDR1 ENHRY and CDR2 SYGVKD. The CDR3 runs 15 residues. In nucleotides, the CDR3 is TGTGCCATCAGTGAGTTGGGAGTCGTGAACACTGAAGCTTTCTTT. Amino acids: CAISELGVVNTEAFF.

The chain employs TRBV18 and TRBJ1-1, with a tentative D call TRBD1 (5 bases). Trimming took off 2 bases at V and 3 bases at J, with 13 bases between the two ends. This CDR3 has 15 amino acids. Germline V gene data show CDR1 as KGHSH and CDR2 as LQKENI. Written as DNA, the CDR3 is TGTGCCAGCTCACCAAGGCAGGGAGGTGACACTGAAGCTTTCTTT. It specifies CASSPRQGGDTEAFF.

V and J are TRBV7-8 and TRBJ2-2; D perhaps matches TRBD1 (6 bases). Germline CDR1 and CDR2: SGHVS and FQNEAQ. The ends were cut back, 2 bases at V and 5 bases at J, with 6 bases in the middle. The CDR3 runs 13 residues. The CDR3 loop reads CASSLTGTGELFF. The DNA of the CDR3 is TGTGCCAGCAGCTTAACAGGGACCGGGGAGCTGTTTTTT.

The J gene is TRBJ2-3, the V gene TRBV12-5; 7 bases agree with TRBD2. The length of the CDR3 is 16 residues. The J segment lost 1 base and the V segment lost 0 bases, leaving 4 bases of the junction unmatched. CDR1 is LGHNT and CDR2 is FRNRAP in the germline V gene. The CDR3 DNA reads TGTGCTAGTGGTTTGGTACTTGCGGGGGGCACAGATACGCAGTATTTT. Protein: CASGLVLAGGTDTQYF.

The chain joins TRBV6-5 to TRBJ2-7; D is possibly TRBD1 (7 bases). Looked up from germline, CDR1 is MNHEY and CDR2 is SVGAGI. This CDR3 comprises 15 residues. V was trimmed by 6 bases and J by 0 bases, leaving 15 bases between them. The CDR3 coding sequence is TGTGCCAGCAGCGCCGGGACAGCGGGCTCCTACGAGCAGTACTTC. Translating it yields CASSAGTAGSYEQYF.

This clone showed up just a few times. V gene TRBV5-1 combines with J gene TRBJ1-1; D unclear. This CDR3 contains 13 residues. Germline V CDR1 and CDR2: SGHRS, YFSETQ. Trimming removed 1 base at V and 1 base at J, with 5 bases between. CDR3 amino acids: CASSLSRNTEAFF. The CDR3 nucleotides are TGCGCCAGCAGCTTGTCCCGGAACACTGAAGCTTTCTTT. The complete variable domain, with remaining parts taken from reference TRBV5-1 and TRBJ1-1, reads KAGVTQTPRYLIKTRGQQVTLSCSPISGHRSVSWYQQTPGQGLQFLFEYFSETQRNKGNFPGRFSGRQFSNSRSEMNVSTLELGDSALYLCASSLSRNTEAFFGQGTRLTVV.

V and J are TRBV4-2 and TRBJ2-1, with TRBD2 matching 9 bases. This CDR3 spans 17 amino acids. Germline trimming cut 0 bases from V and 8 bases from J; bases unmatched to any gene: 11. In germline, CDR1 is LGHNA, CDR2 YNFKEQ. CDR3 bases: TGTGCCAGCAGCCAAGATAGTTCGACTAGCGGCCGGGATGAGCAGTTCTTC. It is translated as CASSQDSSTSGRDEQFF.

The chain uses TRBV7-2 and TRBJ1-2; 9 bases align to TRBD1. Germline loops: CDR1 SGHTA, CDR2 FQGNSA. V lost 1 base to trimming and J lost 4 bases; unmatched junction nucleotides: 4. CDR3 length: 15 residues. The CDR3 protein is CASSLGTGAAYGYTF. DNA for the CDR3: TGTGCCAGCAGCTTAGGGACAGGGGCTGCCTATGGCTACACCTTC.

This chain uses TRBV7-9 with TRBJ1-6; D call uncertain. This CDR3 has 13 residues. Germline assignment: CDR1 SEHNR and CDR2 FQNEAQ (reference sequence). V was trimmed by 5 bases and J by 9 bases, leaving 11 bases between them. CDR3 region: CASSPNFGSPLHF. The CDR3 DNA reads TGTGCCAGCAGCCCGAACTTCGGTTCACCCCTCCACTTT.

The CDR3 nucleotides read TGTGCCAGCAGTTATGGTGGGACAAGCAGAAATTCACCCCTCCACTTT. This codes for CASSYGGTSRNSPLHF. J is TRBJ1-6 and V is TRBV6-2 or TRBV6-3, with D perhaps TRBD1 (6 bases). CDR1 is MNHEY, CDR2 SVGEGT, per germline. The germline V and J ends were trimmed by 3 bases and 7 bases, with 16 bases remaining between them. The CDR3 totals 16 residues.

The rearrangement links TRBV7-9 to TRBJ2-5; 13 bases line up with TRBD2. Trimming cost V 5 bases and J 2 bases; bases outside gene matches: 2. Germline CDR1 is SEHNR and CDR2 is FQNEAQ (reference sequence). The CDR3 loop spans 15 amino acids. The CDR3 region has the DNA TGTGCCAGCAGCCTGACTAGCGGGGGGCAAGAGACCCAGTACTTC. The encoded protein is CASSLTSGGQETQYF.